Each of the 14 T cell receptor beta chains below was sequenced from the same sample in a study of T cell changes during pregnancy in multiple sclerosis. Sequencing was performed with immunoSEQ multiplex PCR; in TCRdb, only in-frame clones are kept and a portion is missing. The table shows roughly 84,000 clones, with 93% occurring only once. This specimen consisted of peripheral blood, obtained in the third trimester of pregnancy. These receptors originate from a female donor in good health, enrolled as a control in a pregnancy study.

The chain combines TRBV28 with TRBJ1-5; 7 nucleotides agree with TRBD1. The CDR3 has 15 residues. The V segment lost 5 bases and the J segment 5 bases; nucleotides outside the gene matches: 9. The germline gives CDR1 MDHEN, CDR2 SYDVKM. In DNA, the CDR3 is TGTGCCAGCAGTGGGTCACAGGGGCACGATCAGCCCCAGCATTTT. Translation: CASSGSQGHDQPQHF.

The chain recombines TRBV6-5 with TRBJ2-7; TRBD2 matches at 8 bases. J lost 1 base, V lost 5 bases, and 7 bases had no gene match. This CDR3 has 15 residues. Germline V gene data show CDR1 as MNHEY and CDR2 as SVGAGI. CDR3 sequence: CASSTPRGVSYEQYF. The CDR3 nucleotides read TGTGCCAGCAGTACGCCGCGGGGGGTGTCCTACGAGCAGTACTTC.

The chain uses TRBV5-1 and TRBJ2-1; 11 positions match TRBD2. Looked up from germline, CDR1 is SGHRS and CDR2 is YFSETQ. CDR3 size: 17 residues. V trimming: 0 bases; J trimming: 8 bases; junction bases outside the gene matches: 10. The CDR3 loop reads CASSLAGATSGDYEQFF. Written as DNA, the CDR3 is TGCGCCAGCAGCTTGGCCGGAGCGACTAGCGGGGACTATGAGCAGTTCTTC.

CDR3 DNA: TGTGCCAGCAGCTTAGGACACCCCTACGAGCAGTACTTC. Amino acids: CASSLGHPYEQYF. This sequence joins TRBV11-2 and TRBJ2-7, with D unclear. CDR1 is SGHAT and CDR2 is FQNNGV in the germline V gene. V lost 1 base and J lost 2, with 6 bases in between. The CDR3 is 13 residues long.

The rearrangement uses TRBV28 and TRBJ2-7; D is perhaps TRBD2 (6 bases). Germline V gene sequence: CDR1 MDHEN, CDR2 SYDVKM. This CDR3 spans 11 amino acids. V was trimmed by 8 bases and J by 6 bases, leaving 11 bases between them. The CDR3 nucleotides read TGTGCCAGCGGGCGGGGCTTCGAGCAGTACTTC. Its protein product is CASGRGFEQYF.

The chain employs TRBV6-5 and TRBJ2-7; 7 positions match TRBD2. CDR3 length equals 13 residues. V gave up 5 bases and J gave up 4 bases; unmatched junction bases: 5. CDR1 and CDR2 (germline): MNHEY, SVGAGI. In DNA form, the CDR3 reads TGTGCCAGCAGTGGACTAGGCGAGTACGAGCAGTACTTC. It codes for CASSGLGEYEQYF.

The V call is TRBV28, the J call TRBJ1-1; no clear D gene. CDR3 length equals 15 residues. Trimming cost V 2 bases and J 1 base, with 11 bases left between them. CDR1 MDHEN and CDR2 SYDVKM come from the germline V gene. The CDR3 sequence: CASSLMSRGNTEAFF. In DNA form, the CDR3 reads TGTGCCAGCAGTTTAATGAGTCGGGGGAACACTGAAGCTTTCTTT.

This clone came up once. The chain is built from TRBV2 and TRBJ2-3; TRBD2 matches at 11 bases. Losses at the gene ends were 6 bases for V and 0 bases for J; bases not matched to a gene: 2. The CDR3 loop spans 15 amino acids. Germline CDR1 and CDR2: SNHLY and FYNNEI. The CDR3 DNA reads TGTGCCAGCAGGTGGACTAGCGGGAGCACAGATACGCAGTATTTT. It specifies CASRWTSGSTDTQYF.

The chain uses TRBV27 and TRBJ2-3, with TRBD2 matching 7 bases. Germline assignment: CDR1 MNHEY and CDR2 SMNVEV (reference sequence). V was clipped by 3 bases and J by 3 bases; unmatched bases: 15. This CDR3 comprises 18 residues. This CDR3 reads CASSFQASGGRLTDTQYF. The CDR3 nucleotides read TGTGCCAGCAGTTTTCAGGCGTCGGGCGGGAGACTAACAGATACGCAGTATTTT.

For the CDR3, the DNA is TGTGCCAGTAGTGAGACAGGAAGGGGGCCCAATCAGCCCCAGCATTTT. It codes for CASSETGRGPNQPQHF. The chain carries TRBV19 and TRBJ1-5; 7 bases are shared with TRBD1. This CDR3 comprises 16 residues. Germline CDR1 LNHDA, CDR2 SQIVND (reference sequence). After removal of 5 bases from V and 3 bases from J, the junction contained 10 bases not matched to a gene.

The rearrangement links TRBV19 to TRBJ1-1; D is uncertain. V was shortened by 4 bases and J by 3 bases, with 3 bases between the two germline ends. This CDR3 spans 11 amino acids. In germline, CDR1 is LNHDA, CDR2 SQIVND (reference sequence). This CDR3 reads CASSTYTEAFF. The CDR3 DNA reads as TGTGCCAGTAGTACCTACACTGAAGCTTTCTTT. The full variable domain, with the rest looked up from reference TRBV19 and TRBJ1-1, is DGGITQSPKYLFRKEGQNVTLSCEQNLNHDAMYWYRQDPGQGLRLIYYSQIVNDFQKGDIAEGYSVSREKKESFPLTVTSAQKNPTAFYLCASSTYTEAFFGQGTRLTVV.

The chain uses TRBV27 and TRBJ2-3, with 8 nucleotides matching TRBD1. With V trimmed by 2 bases and J by 2 bases, 0 bases remained unmatched. Germline V gene data show CDR1 as MNHEY and CDR2 as SMNVEV (reference sequence). This CDR3 has 14 amino acids. The CDR3 bases are TGTGCCAGCAGTTTACAGGGGGCCACAGATACGCAGTATTTT. As protein: CASSLQGATDTQYF.

This chain links TRBV7-9 with TRBJ2-7; D is unresolved. Per the germline V gene, CDR1 is SEHNR and CDR2 is FQNEAQ (reference sequence). The CDR3 is made up of 12 amino acids. V lost 5 bases and J lost 4, with 9 bases in between. DNA of the CDR3: TGTGCCAGCAGCCCAGTCCCATACGAGCAGTACTTC. Translation: CASSPVPYEQYF.

The chain recombines TRBV6-1 with TRBJ2-1; TRBD2 matches at 12 bases. The V gene's germline CDR1 is MNHNS and CDR2 SASEGT. J lost 3 bases, V lost 8 bases, and 2 bases had no gene match. The CDR3 sequence is 14 residues long. This CDR3 is CASGGLAGYNEQFF. CDR3 DNA sequence: TGTGCCAGCGGGGGACTAGCGGGCTACAATGAGCAGTTCTTC.